These 27 T cell receptor beta chains share one sample of origin, sequenced in a study of T-cell reconstitution after alpha-beta-depleted transplantation in children. A TCRbeta library incorporating unique molecular identifiers was prepared. TCRdb called the PCR reads again in MiXCR, with one record for every CDR3 protein. The sample has approximately 800,000 distinct CDR3 sequences, under 20% seen once. The sample in question was PBMCs, mostly from graft donor cells, obtained 360 days after TCRalphabeta/CD19-depleted stem cell transplant. These receptor sequences come from a male patient aged 10-17 years who had a stem cell transplant for acute lymphoblastic leukemia, so the T cells may come from the graft donor.

This clonotype was counted a few times. V is TRBV7-6 and J is TRBJ2-5; D unclear. Germline V CDR1 and CDR2: SGHVS, FNYEAQ. Trimming stripped 3 bases from V and 7 bases from J, with 6 bases between. The CDR3 loop spans 11 amino acids. The CDR3 nucleotides read TGTGCCAGCAGCTTTAGTTGGACCCAGTACTTC. Its protein product is CASSFSWTQYF.

This clonotype was seen repeatedly, ten times or more. The rearrangement uses TRBV5-1 and TRBJ2-5; D is unresolved. Germline CDR1 is SGHRS and CDR2 is YFSETQ. The CDR3 consists of 14 residues. V lost 3 bases to trimming and J lost 1 base, with 10 bases between them. CDR3 region: CASSWTDPQETQYF. The CDR3 DNA is TGCGCCAGCAGCTGGACGGACCCCCAAGAGACCCAGTACTTC.

The chain uses TRBV6-5 and TRBJ2-1, with 11 bases matching TRBD2. In germline, CDR1 is MNHEY, CDR2 SVGAGI. This CDR3 has 16 residues. Unmatched junction bases numbered 9, after V lost 2 bases and J lost 9 bases. The DNA of the CDR3 is TGTGCCAGCAGTTACCCGATAGCGGGAGGGCCCGGTGAGCAGTTCTTC. Its translation: CASSYPIAGGPGEQFF.

The chain has TRBV5-1 and TRBJ2-1, with D unresolved. This CDR3 has 12 residues. V lost 0 bases to trimming and J lost 7 bases, with 5 bases between them. The germline CDR1 and CDR2 sequences are SGHRS and YFSETQ. CDR3 nucleotides: TGCGCCAGCAGCTTGGTCATGAATGAGCAGTTCTTC. Protein: CASSLVMNEQFF.

This clonotype has at least ten counts. This rearrangement joins TRBV6-6 to TRBJ2-2, with TRBD1 matching 7 bases. Germline assignment: CDR1 MNHNY and CDR2 SVGAGI (reference sequence). J was trimmed by 1 base and V by 6 bases; bases with no gene match: 2. This CDR3 has 14 amino acids. CDR3 sequence (DNA): TGTGCCAGCAGCTACAGGGGGAACACCGGGGAGCTGTTTTTT. It yields the protein CASSYRGNTGELFF.

The chain uses TRBV7-9 and TRBJ2-1; a weak D match, TRBD1 (6 bases). This CDR3 is 15 amino acids long. The V gene's germline CDR1 is SEHNR and CDR2 FQNEAQ (reference sequence). V lost 5 bases to trimming and J lost 4 bases, with 15 bases between them. CDR3 amino acids: CASSPRGGPYNEQFF. CDR3 nucleotide sequence: TGTGCCAGCAGCCCCAGGGGCGGGCCGTACAATGAGCAGTTCTTC.

V usage is TRBV7-8 and J usage is TRBJ2-3; perhaps D is TRBD1 or TRBD2 (5 bases each). The CDR3 spans 17 residues. Trimming took 3 bases from V and 4 from J, leaving 20 bases between them. The germline V gene encodes CDR1 SGHVS and CDR2 FQNEAQ. The chain's CDR3 is CASSFTRDQYESDTQYF. CDR3 in DNA: TGTGCCAGCAGCTTCACCCGGGACCAGTATGAGTCAGATACGCAGTATTTT.

This clonotype was counted between two and nine times. The chain is built from TRBV10-3 and TRBJ2-1, with D perhaps TRBD1 or TRBD2 (7 bases each). V dropped 10 bases and J dropped 9 bases, with 22 bases sitting between them. This CDR3 has 14 residues. Germline V gene sequence: CDR1 ENHRY, CDR2 SYGVKD. The CDR3 spells CANSEGAGVLEQFF. The CDR3 DNA follows: TGTGCCAACTCCGAGGGGGCGGGAGTGCTTGAGCAGTTCTTC.

This clonotype was counted between two and nine times. The gene calls are TRBV27 and TRBJ2-7; 9 bases map to TRBD2. Germline CDR1 reads MNHEY; CDR2 reads SMNVEV (reference sequence). Trimming took 6 bases from V and 3 from J; bases not matched to a gene: 6. This CDR3 contains 14 residues. The CDR3 bases are TGTGCCAGCAGCTATAGCGGGAGTAACTACGAGCAGTACTTC. This gives the protein CASSYSGSNYEQYF.

The rearrangement links TRBV5-1 to TRBJ1-3; weak D call: TRBD1 (5 bases). This CDR3 has 17 residues. CDR1 is SGHRS and CDR2 is YFSETQ in the germline V gene. V dropped 0 bases and J dropped 1 base, with 14 bases sitting between them. In nucleotides, the CDR3 is TGCGCCAGCAGCTTGGGATCGACAGACGCTTCTGGAAACACCATATATTTT. It codes for CASSLGSTDASGNTIYF.

This clonotype was detected a few times. J is TRBJ2-3 and V is TRBV4-1, with D maybe TRBD2 (5 bases). The ends were cut back, 2 bases at V and 2 bases at J, with 32 bases in the middle. The germline CDR1 and CDR2 sequences are MGHRA and YSYEKL. This CDR3 is 22 amino acids long. In nucleotides, the CDR3 is TGCGCCAGCAGCCAAAGGCCGTCCGTGGCTAGCAATTTTGTCAGGTTCACAGATACGCAGTATTTT. Its protein is CASSQRPSVASNFVRFTDTQYF.

The table lists this clonotype with a few counts. CDR3 DNA sequence: TGCGCCAGCAGCCGAAACAGTTATGGCTACACCTTC. Amino acid sequence: CASSRNSYGYTF. This rearrangement joins TRBV5-1 to TRBJ1-2, with no clear D. Per the germline V gene, CDR1 is SGHRS and CDR2 is YFSETQ. The CDR3 runs to 12 residues. Trimming removed 4 bases from V and 5 bases from J, with 9 bases in between.

The sample holds many counts of this clonotype. The rearrangement uses TRBV12-3 or TRBV12-4 and TRBJ1-4; D gene unclear. Between the trimmed V and J ends, which lost 6 bases and 5 bases, there was a span of 4 bases. CDR3 length: 11 residues. This chain's CDR3 is CASSTNEKLFF. The DNA for the CDR3 is TGTGCCAGCAGCACAAATGAAAAACTGTTTTTT.

CDR3 nucleotides: TGTGCCAGCAGCGTAGGGAGGGGGAGAGGGGGTGAGCAGTTCTTC. Encoded protein: CASSVGRGRGGEQFF. The chain combines TRBV9 with TRBJ2-1; either TRBD1 or TRBD2 may fit D (6 bases each). From germline, CDR1 is SGDLS and CDR2 YYNGEE. The CDR3 is made up of 15 amino acids. Trimming shortened V by 0 bases and J by 9 bases, and 16 bases separated the two germline ends.

The chain employs TRBV12-3 or TRBV12-4 and TRBJ1-6, with 8 nucleotides matching TRBD1. This CDR3 region has 16 residues. V gave up 5 bases and J gave up 9 bases; unmatched junction bases: 12. The CDR3 region is CASSEQGGPPISPLHF. CDR3 in DNA: TGTGCCAGCAGTGAACAGGGGGGGCCTCCCATTTCACCCCTCCACTTT.

This clonotype was counted many times. CDR3 residues: CAVQGGQGSYEQYF. As DNA, the CDR3 is TGTGCCGTCCAGGGGGGACAGGGGTCCTACGAGCAGTACTTC. The V gene is TRBV24-1, the J gene TRBJ2-7; 10 bases agree with TRBD1. Germline V lookup: CDR1 KGHDR, CDR2 SFDVKD. V lost 12 bases to trimming and J lost 1 base; unmatched junction nucleotides: 8. The CDR3 is made up of 14 amino acids.

The chain combines TRBV27 with TRBJ2-7; TRBD1 matches 12 bases. CDR1 is MNHEY and CDR2 is SMNVEV in the germline V gene (reference sequence). V lost 3 bases, J lost 3 bases, and 3 bases stayed unmatched. CDR3 length: 15 amino acids. In DNA form, the CDR3 reads TGTGCCAGCAGTTTTGGGACAGGGGGCTACTACGAGCAGTACTTC. Translating gives CASSFGTGGYYEQYF.

This clonotype was seen a handful of times. The chain uses TRBV3-1 and TRBJ2-3, with 7 nucleotides matching TRBD1. Germline-derived CDR1 and CDR2 are LGHDT and YNNKEL (reference sequence). The CDR3 spans 15 residues. Germline trimming cut 0 bases from V and 3 bases from J; bases unmatched to any gene: 3. The CDR3 bases are TGTGCCAGCAGCCAAGACCCAGGGGGAACAGATACGCAGTATTTT. Its protein product is CASSQDPGGTDTQYF.

This clonotype was recorded at least ten times. The genes are TRBV28 and TRBJ2-3; possibly TRBD2 for D (6 bases). CDR3 length equals 14 residues. The germline gives CDR1 MDHEN, CDR2 SYDVKM. Trimming pared 6 bases from V and 8 bases from J, leaving 18 bases between. The chain's CDR3 is CASRTGLAFSTQYF. CDR3 in DNA: TGTGCCAGCAGGACGGGACTCGCCTTTTCTACGCAGTATTTT. Based on the CDR3 plus reference TRBV28 and TRBJ2-3, the full variable domain is DVKVTQSSRYLVKRTGEKVFLECVQDMDHENMFWYRQDPGLGLRLIYFSYDVKMKEKGDIPEGYSVSREKKERFSLILESASTNQTSMYLCASRTGLAFSTQYFGPGTRLTVL.

The chain joins TRBV7-9 to TRBJ2-1; TRBD1 is a possible D gene (5 bases). The length of the CDR3 is 14 residues. Trimming removed 2 bases at V and 12 bases at J, with 17 bases between. Per germline, CDR1 SEHNR and CDR2 FQNEAQ (reference sequence). CDR3 sequence: CASSLRGIQSGQFF. The CDR3 nucleotides are TGTGCCAGCAGCTTAAGGGGTATACAATCCGGGCAGTTCTTC.

The V gene is TRBV7-2, the J gene TRBJ2-5; TRBD1 or TRBD2 may be the D gene (5 bases each). This CDR3 comprises 16 residues. V lost 1 base and J lost 1, with 13 bases in between. From germline, CDR1 is SGHTA and CDR2 FQGNSA. CDR3 nucleotides: TGTGCCAGCAGCTTAGGGTTGGTGAGGGGCCAAGAGACCCAGTACTTC. The encoded protein is CASSLGLVRGQETQYF.

This clonotype was observed a few times. The chain has TRBV4-2 and TRBJ1-1; 9 bases line up with TRBD1. In germline, CDR1 is LGHNA, CDR2 YNFKEQ. There are 16 residues in the CDR3. Trimming cost V 1 base and J 0 bases; bases outside gene matches: 3. The chain's CDR3 is CASSQVGTGMNTEAFF. CDR3 coding DNA: TGTGCCAGCAGCCAAGTAGGGACAGGGATGAACACTGAAGCTTTCTTT.

This clonotype was found a few times. A much larger clone differs by one base, so this may be a read error. The chain combines TRBV20-1 with TRBJ2-5, with D hard to call. This CDR3 spans 10 amino acids. V lost 1 base to trimming and J lost 4 bases, with 1 base between them. Germline V gene sequence: CDR1 DFQATT, CDR2 SNEGSKA (reference sequence). Here the CDR3 DNA reads TGCAGTGCTAGAGGAGAGACCCAGTACTTC. Its translation: CSARGETQYF.

This sequence joins TRBV5-1 and TRBJ2-7; D gene unclear. The CDR3 is 11 amino acids. Germline CDR1 and CDR2: SGHRS and YFSETQ. The V end was cut by 1 base, the J end by 10 bases, with 9 bases between. This chain's CDR3 is CASSLSRKQYF. As DNA, the CDR3 is TGCGCCAGCAGCTTGTCCAGGAAACAGTACTTC.

Ten or more counts support this clonotype. The CDR3 DNA reads as TGTGCCAGCAGTTTAGTGGGACAGGGACCCTACAATGAGCAGTTCTTC. It translates to CASSLVGQGPYNEQFF. The chain recombines TRBV12-3 or TRBV12-4 with TRBJ2-1; the match to TRBD1 covers 9 bases. V was pared by 1 base and J by 2 bases, with 3 bases of the junction left unmatched. The CDR3 extends over 16 amino acids.

This clonotype occurred a few times. This chain uses TRBV30 with TRBJ2-1; the D is unclear. V lost 4 bases, J lost 6 bases, and 10 bases lay in between. This CDR3 region has 12 residues. CDR1 and CDR2 (germline): GTSNPN, SVGIG (reference sequence). The CDR3 DNA is TGTGCCTGGAAGCCGGCCGGCAATGAGCAGTTCTTC. Residues: CAWKPAGNEQFF. Full variable domain (rest looked up from reference TRBV30 and TRBJ2-1): SQTIHQWPATLVQPVGSPLSLECTVEGTSNPNLYWYRQAAGRGLQLLFYSVGIGQISSEVPQNLSASRPQDRQFILSSKKLLLSDSGFYLCAWKPAGNEQFFGPGTRLTVL.

The chain combines TRBV2 with TRBJ2-7, with 7 bases fitting TRBD1. Germline V CDR1 and CDR2: SNHLY, FYNNEI. CDR3 length: 12 amino acids. V trimming: 10 bases; J trimming: 3 bases; junction bases outside the gene matches: 6. The CDR3 sequence: CATRTGSYEQYF. The CDR3, as DNA: TGTGCCACCAGGACAGGTAGCTACGAGCAGTACTTC.